This T cell receptor (beta chain) was documented in a study of T-cell memory formation after mild COVID-19. Study information: Each donor largely had its own TCR clusters.

Germline V gene sequence: CDR1 MGHDK, CDR2 SYGVNS. This CDR3 region has 15 residues. With 5 bases clipped from V and 4 bases from J, the junction kept 5 bases outside the gene matches. A note on this clonotype: The antigen is undetermined.

The study, taken as a whole, reports: Pre-infection memory harbored some responding clones, suggesting cross-reactive memory joined. Whereas later expanders leaned CD4+, clones contracting day 15 to 85 showed a balanced CD4/CD8 makeup.

Using its own MiXCR run on the 5' RACE reads, TCRdb lists one record per CDR3 protein. The sample carries 100,000 to 120,000 distinct CDR3 sequences, 15% to 20% recorded once. V and J are TRBV25-1 and TRBJ2-3, with TRBD1 identical over 11 bases. Sample: PBMCs or a T cell subset sorted from them (not recorded which). This clonotype was obtained from a man aged 18 to 29 who had mild COVID-19 (a few samples of this study predate the infection). Cell type and time point are not known. The CDR3 protein is CASSTRTGGADTQYF. Here the CDR3 DNA reads TGTGCCAGCAGTACAAGGACAGGGGGCGCAGATACGCAGTATTTT.